This T cell receptor (beta chain) originates from a study of high-grade serous ovarian cancer treatment subgroups. Here immunoSEQ multiplex PCR was the method, and the copy in TCRdb shows in-frame clones only, minus some. The sample lists several thousand clones, approximately 72% occurring once. Tumor samples were obtained before definitive surgery or chemotherapy. The clonotype comes from a human donor with high-grade serous ovarian cancer. Source material: tumor tissue.

DNA for the CDR3: TGTGCCAGCAGCCTGGGTCCCAGCGGGGTGGGCGAGCAGTACTTC. Protein sequence: CASSLGPSGVGEQYF. This chain joins TRBV7-2 and TRBJ2-7, with TRBD2 matching over 7 bases. The V gene end was trimmed by 5 bases and the J gene end by 6 bases; junction bases not matched to a gene: 13. The CDR3 sequence is 15 residues long. Looked up from germline, CDR1 is SGHTA and CDR2 is FQGNSA.